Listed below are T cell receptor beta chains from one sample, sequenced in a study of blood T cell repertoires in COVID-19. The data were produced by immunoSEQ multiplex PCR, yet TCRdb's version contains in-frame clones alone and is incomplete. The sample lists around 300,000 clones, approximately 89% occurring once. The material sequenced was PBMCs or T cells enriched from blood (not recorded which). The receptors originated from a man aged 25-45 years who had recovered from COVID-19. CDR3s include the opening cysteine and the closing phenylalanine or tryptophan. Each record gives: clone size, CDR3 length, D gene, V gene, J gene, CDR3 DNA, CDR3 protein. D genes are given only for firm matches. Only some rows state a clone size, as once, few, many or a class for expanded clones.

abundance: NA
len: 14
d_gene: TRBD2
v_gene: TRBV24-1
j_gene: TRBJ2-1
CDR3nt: TGTGCCACCAGAGGAGCGGGGGGAATCGATGAGCAGTTCTTC
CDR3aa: CATRGAGGIDEQFF

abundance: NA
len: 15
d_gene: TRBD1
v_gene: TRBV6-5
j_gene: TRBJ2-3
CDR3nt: TGTGCCAGCAGTTACTCCAGGGGGACCACAGATACGCAGTATTTT
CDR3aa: CASSYSRGTTDTQYF

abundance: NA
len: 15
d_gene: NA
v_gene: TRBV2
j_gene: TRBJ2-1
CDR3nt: TGTGCCAGCAGTGATTACTCGCCCACCTACAATGAGCAGTTCTTC
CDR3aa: CASSDYSPTYNEQFF

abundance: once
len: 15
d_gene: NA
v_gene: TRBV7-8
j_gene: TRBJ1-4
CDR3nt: TGTGCCAGCAGCGCCGGTGTCACAGATCTCAGAAAACTGTTTTTT
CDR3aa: CASSAGVTDLRKLFF

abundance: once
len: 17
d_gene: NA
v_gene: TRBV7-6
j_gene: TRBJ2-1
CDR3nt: TGTGCCAGCAGCCTCATAAGGGCGGGGGCCTCCTACAATGAGCAGTTCTTC
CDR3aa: CASSLIRAGASYNEQFF

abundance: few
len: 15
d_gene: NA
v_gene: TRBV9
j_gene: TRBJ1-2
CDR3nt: TGTGCCAGCAGCACGACAGGAGTCCCTCTTTATGGCTACACCTTC
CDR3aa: CASSTTGVPLYGYTF

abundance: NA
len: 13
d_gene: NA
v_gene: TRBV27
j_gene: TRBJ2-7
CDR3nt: TGTGCCAGCAGTCTAAAACAGGGTTACGAGCAGTACTTC
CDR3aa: CASSLKQGYEQYF

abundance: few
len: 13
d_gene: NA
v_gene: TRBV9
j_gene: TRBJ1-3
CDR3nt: TGTGCCAGCAGCGTAGGACAGGGAAACACCATATATTTT
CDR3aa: CASSVGQGNTIYF

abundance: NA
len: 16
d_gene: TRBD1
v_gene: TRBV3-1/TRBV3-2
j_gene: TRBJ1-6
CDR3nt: TGTGCCAGCAGCCAAGCTCCCGGGACAGCCACATCACCCCTCCACTTT
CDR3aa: CASSQAPGTATSPLHF

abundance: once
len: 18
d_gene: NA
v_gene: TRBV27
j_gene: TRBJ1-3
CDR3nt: TGTGCCAGCAGTCCGAACCTGGCGGGCCCAATCTCTGGAAACACCATATATTTT
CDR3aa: CASSPNLAGPISGNTIYF

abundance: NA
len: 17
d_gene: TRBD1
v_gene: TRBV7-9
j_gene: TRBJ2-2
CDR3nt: TGTGCCAGCAGTCGAGGACAGGGTCATACGAACACCGGGGAGCTGTTTTTT
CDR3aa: CASSRGQGHTNTGELFF

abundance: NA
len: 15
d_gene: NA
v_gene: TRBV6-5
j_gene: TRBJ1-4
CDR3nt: TGTGCCAGCAGTTGGTCGACAAGCCATAATGAAAAACTGTTTTTT
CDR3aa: CASSWSTSHNEKLFF

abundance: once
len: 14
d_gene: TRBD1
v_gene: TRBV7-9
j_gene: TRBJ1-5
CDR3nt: TGTGCCAGCAGCTTACCTACCGGCCGGACAGGCCAGCATTTT
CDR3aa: CASSLPTGRTGQHF

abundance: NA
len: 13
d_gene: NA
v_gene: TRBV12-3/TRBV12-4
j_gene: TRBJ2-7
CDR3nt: TGTGCCAGCAGAACGACATCCTCCTACGAGCAGTACTTC
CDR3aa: CASRTTSSYEQYF

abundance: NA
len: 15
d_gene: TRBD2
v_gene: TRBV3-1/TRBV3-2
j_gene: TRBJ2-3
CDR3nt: TGTGCCAGCCAAGTAGCGGGGGACCTCACAGATACGCAGTATTTT
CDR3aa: CASQVAGDLTDTQYF

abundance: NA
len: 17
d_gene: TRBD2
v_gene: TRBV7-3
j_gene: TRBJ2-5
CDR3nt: TGTGCCAGCAGCCCAAGGGGCCGGATAGCGGGGGGAGAGACCCAGTACTTC
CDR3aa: CASSPRGRIAGGETQYF

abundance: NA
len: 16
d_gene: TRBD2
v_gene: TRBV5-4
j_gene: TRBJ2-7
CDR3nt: TGTGCCAGCAGCCCCCGGGAGGGTAGCGGGGGCCTCGAGCAGTACTTC
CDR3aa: CASSPREGSGGLEQYF

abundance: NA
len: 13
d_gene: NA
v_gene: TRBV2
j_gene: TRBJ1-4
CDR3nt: TGTGCCAGCAGTTTGGGGCTTAGGGAAAAACTGTTTTTT
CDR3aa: CASSLGLREKLFF

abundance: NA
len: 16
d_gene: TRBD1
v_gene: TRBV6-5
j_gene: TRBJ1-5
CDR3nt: TGTGCCAGCAGTTACTCGGGGGACAGGGGCCGGCAGCCCCAGCATTTT
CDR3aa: CASSYSGDRGRQPQHF

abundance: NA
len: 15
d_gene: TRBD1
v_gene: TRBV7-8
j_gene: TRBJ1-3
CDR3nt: TGTGCCAGCAGCCCGGGGACAGGGGCAGGAAACACCATATATTTT
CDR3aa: CASSPGTGAGNTIYF

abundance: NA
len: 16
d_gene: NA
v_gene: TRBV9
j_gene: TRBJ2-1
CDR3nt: TGTGCCAGCAGCGTAGAGGAGCAGGGGTGGTACAATGAGCAGTTCTTC
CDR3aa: CASSVEEQGWYNEQFF

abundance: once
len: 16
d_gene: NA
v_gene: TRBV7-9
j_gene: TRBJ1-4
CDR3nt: TGTGCCAGCAGCTTAAGGGCAGGGTACGGTAATGAAAAACTGTTTTTT
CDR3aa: CASSLRAGYGNEKLFF

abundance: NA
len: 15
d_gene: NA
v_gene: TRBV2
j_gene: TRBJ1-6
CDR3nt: TGTGCCAGCAATCCCAGGACACCCTATAATTCACCCCTCCACTTT
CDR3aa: CASNPRTPYNSPLHF

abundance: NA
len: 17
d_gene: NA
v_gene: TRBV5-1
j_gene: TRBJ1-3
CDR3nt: TGCGCCAGCAGCGACACGTGGTTAGGGGCGGCTGGAAACACCATATATTTT
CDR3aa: CASSDTWLGAAGNTIYF

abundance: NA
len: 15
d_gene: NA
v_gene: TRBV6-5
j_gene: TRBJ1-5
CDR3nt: TGTGCCAGCAACGACAGGCTCTATGGCAATCAGCCCCAGCATTTT
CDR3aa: CASNDRLYGNQPQHF

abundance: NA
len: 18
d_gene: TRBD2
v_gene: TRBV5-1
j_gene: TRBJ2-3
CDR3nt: TGCGCCAGCAGCTTGGATACTAGCGGGGGCCTGAGCACAGATACGCAGTATTTT
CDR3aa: CASSLDTSGGLSTDTQYF

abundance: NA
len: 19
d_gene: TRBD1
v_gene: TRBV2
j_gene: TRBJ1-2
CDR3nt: TGTGCCAGCAGTCTACAGGGGAGCCCCGCCATGAGAGCTAACTATGGCTACACCTTC
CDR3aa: CASSLQGSPAMRANYGYTF

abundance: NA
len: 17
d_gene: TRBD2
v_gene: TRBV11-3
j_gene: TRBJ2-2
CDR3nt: TGTGCCAGCAGCTCTGTTTGGACTAGCGGGGTCACCGGGGAGCTGTTTTTT
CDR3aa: CASSSVWTSGVTGELFF

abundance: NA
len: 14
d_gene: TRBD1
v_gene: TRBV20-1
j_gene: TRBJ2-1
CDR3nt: TGCAGTGCTAGTGACAGGGGGCCCTACAATGAGCAGTTCTTC
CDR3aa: CSASDRGPYNEQFF

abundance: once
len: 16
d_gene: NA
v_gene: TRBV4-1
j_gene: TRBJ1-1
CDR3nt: TGCGCCAGCAGCCAACACCCTATGGCGGGGGCCACTGAAGCTTTCTTT
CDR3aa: CASSQHPMAGATEAFF

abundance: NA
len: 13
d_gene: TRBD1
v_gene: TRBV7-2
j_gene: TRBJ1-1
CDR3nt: TGTGCCAGCAGCCAGAATTTGGGACAGGAAGCTTTCTTT
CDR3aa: CASSQNLGQEAFF

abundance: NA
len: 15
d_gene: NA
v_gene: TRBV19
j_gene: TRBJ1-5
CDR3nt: TGTGCCAGTACCCAGGGTGTCTTTAGCAATCAGCCCCAGCATTTT
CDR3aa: CASTQGVFSNQPQHF

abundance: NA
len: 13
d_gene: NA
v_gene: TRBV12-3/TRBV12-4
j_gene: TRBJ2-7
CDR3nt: TGTGCCAGCAGTTTAGGCGTCCGTTACGAGCAGTACTTC
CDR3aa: CASSLGVRYEQYF

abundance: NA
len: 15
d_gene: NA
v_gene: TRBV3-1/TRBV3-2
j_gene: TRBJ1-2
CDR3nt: TGTGCCAGCAGCCAAGGGTCCCGACGAGGCTATGGCTACACCTTC
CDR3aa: CASSQGSRRGYGYTF

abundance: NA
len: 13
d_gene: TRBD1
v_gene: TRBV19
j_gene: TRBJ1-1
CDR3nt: TGTGCCACCTACCAGGGGGGACGCACTGAAGCTTTCTTT
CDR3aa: CATYQGGRTEAFF

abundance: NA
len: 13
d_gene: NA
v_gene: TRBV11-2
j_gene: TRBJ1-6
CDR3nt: TGTGCCAGCAGCCCCTCACGGGAATCACCCCTCCACTTT
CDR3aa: CASSPSRESPLHF

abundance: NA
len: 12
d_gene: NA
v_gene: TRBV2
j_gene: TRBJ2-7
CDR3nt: TGTGCCAGCAGTTACCGGGACTACGAGCAGTACTTC
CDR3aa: CASSYRDYEQYF

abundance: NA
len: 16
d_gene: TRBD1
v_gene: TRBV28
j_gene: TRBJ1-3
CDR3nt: TGTGCCAGCAGTACCCCAGGACAGGACCATGGAAACACCATATATTTT
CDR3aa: CASSTPGQDHGNTIYF

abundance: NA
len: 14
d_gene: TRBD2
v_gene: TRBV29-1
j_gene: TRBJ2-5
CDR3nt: TGCAGCGTCCGGGGGGGCCTCTACCAAGAGACCCAGTACTTC
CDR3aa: CSVRGGLYQETQYF

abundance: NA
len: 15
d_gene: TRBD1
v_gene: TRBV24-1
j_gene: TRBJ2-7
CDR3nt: TGTGCCACCAGTGATCCCGACCGACAGGGGCGGAGGCAGTACTTC
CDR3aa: CATSDPDRQGRRQYF

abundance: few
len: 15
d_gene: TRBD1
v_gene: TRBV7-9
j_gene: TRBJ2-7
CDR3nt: TGTGCCAGCAGCTCCACCGGGACAGCTTATTACGAGCAGTACTTC
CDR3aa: CASSSTGTAYYEQYF

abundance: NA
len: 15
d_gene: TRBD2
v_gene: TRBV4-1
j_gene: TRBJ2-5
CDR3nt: TGCGCCAGCAGCCGCCAATGGCGGGGGGAAGAGACCCAGTACTTC
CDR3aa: CASSRQWRGEETQYF

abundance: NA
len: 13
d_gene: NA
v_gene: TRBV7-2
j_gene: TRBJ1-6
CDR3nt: TGTGCCAGCAACCAGGCGCGTAATTCACCCCTCCACTTT
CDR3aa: CASNQARNSPLHF

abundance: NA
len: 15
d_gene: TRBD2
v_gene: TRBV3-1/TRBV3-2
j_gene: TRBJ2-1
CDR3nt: TGTGCCAGCAGGCCCTCTAGCGGGGGGGCCGGTGAGCAGTTCTTC
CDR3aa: CASRPSSGGAGEQFF

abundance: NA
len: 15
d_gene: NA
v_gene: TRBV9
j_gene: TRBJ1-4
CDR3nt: TGTGCCAGCAGCGTAGCTCTGGGGGCCGGGGAAAAACTGTTTTTT
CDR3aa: CASSVALGAGEKLFF

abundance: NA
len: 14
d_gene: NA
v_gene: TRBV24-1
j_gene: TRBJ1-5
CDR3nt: TGTGCCACCAGTAGTACGTCTGAGGTTCAGCCCCAGCATTTT
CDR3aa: CATSSTSEVQPQHF

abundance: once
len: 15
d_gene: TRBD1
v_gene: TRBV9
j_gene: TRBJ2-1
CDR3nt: TGTGCCAGCAGCGTCCCGGGACAGGGGGGCAATGAGCAGTTCTTC
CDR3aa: CASSVPGQGGNEQFF

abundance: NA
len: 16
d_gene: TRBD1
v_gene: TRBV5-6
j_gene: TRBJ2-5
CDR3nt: TGTGCCAGCAGCTTGGCCTGGACAGGGGGTTTAGAGACCCAGTACTTC
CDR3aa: CASSLAWTGGLETQYF

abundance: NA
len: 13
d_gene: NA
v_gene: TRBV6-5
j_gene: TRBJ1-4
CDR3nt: TGTGCCAGCAGTCGCTACAGGAATGAAAAACTGTTTTTT
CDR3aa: CASSRYRNEKLFF

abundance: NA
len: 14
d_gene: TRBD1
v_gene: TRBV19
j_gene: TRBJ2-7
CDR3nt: TGTGCCAGTAGTCCCGGACAGGTTTACTACGAGCAGTACTTC
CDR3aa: CASSPGQVYYEQYF

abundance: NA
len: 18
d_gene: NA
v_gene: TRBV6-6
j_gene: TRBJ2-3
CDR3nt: TGTGCCAGCAGTCCATCCCTCACCGGGGGAATACGCACAGATACGCAGTATTTT
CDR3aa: CASSPSLTGGIRTDTQYF

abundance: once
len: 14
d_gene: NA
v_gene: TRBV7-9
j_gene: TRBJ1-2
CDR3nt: TGTGCCAGCAGCATTCGGGATCGTAGCTATGGCTACACCTTC
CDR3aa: CASSIRDRSYGYTF

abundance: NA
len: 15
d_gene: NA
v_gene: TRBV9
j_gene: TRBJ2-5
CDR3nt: TGTGCCAGCAGCGTAGACTCTGGGGGCGAAGAGACCCAGTACTTC
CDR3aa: CASSVDSGGEETQYF

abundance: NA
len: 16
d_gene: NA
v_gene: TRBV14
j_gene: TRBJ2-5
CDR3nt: TGTGCCAGCAGCCAAGGTGGCGGGAAAAGGTTGGAGACCCAGTACTTC
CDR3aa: CASSQGGGKRLETQYF

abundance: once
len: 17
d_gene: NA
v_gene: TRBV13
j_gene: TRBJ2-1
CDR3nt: TGTGCCAGCAGCTTAGCAGATCGGTGGGGCCCAGGGAATGAGCAGTTCTTC
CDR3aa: CASSLADRWGPGNEQFF